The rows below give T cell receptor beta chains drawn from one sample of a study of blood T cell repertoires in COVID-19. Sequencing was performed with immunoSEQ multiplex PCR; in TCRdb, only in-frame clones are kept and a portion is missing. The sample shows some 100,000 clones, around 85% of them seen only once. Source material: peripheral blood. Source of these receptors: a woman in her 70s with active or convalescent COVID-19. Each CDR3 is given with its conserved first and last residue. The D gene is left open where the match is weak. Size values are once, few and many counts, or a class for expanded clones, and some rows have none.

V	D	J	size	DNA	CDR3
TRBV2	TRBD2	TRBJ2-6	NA	TGTGCCAGCAGACAAGGACTAGCGGGGGGTAGTGGGGCCAACGTCCTGACTTTC	CASRQGLAGGSGANVLTF
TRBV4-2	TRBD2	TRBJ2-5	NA	TGTGCCAGCAGCCAGACTTATAGGGAGGGGACCCAGTACTTC	CASSQTYREGTQYF
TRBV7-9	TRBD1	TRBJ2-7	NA	TGTGCCAGCAGCCACCGGACAGGGACCGAGCAGTACTTC	CASSHRTGTEQYF
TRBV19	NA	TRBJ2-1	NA	TGTGCCAGTAGTATATCGAGGGCTTCCCCCTACAATGAGCAGTTCTTC	CASSISRASPYNEQFF
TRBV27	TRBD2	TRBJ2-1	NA	TGTGCCAGCAGAAACCCCGCGGGAGAATCCTACAATGAGCAGTTCTTC	CASRNPAGESYNEQFF
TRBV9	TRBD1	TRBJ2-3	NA	TGTGCCAGCAGCTCGCGCCTTGACAGGGAAGATACGCAGTATTTT	CASSSRLDREDTQYF
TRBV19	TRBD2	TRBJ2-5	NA	TGTGCCAGTAGCTCGAGAGCGGGGGGAGTAGAGACCCAGTACTTC	CASSSRAGGVETQYF
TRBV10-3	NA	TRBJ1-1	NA	TGTGCCGCGGCGGGCGCGGGCACTGAAGCTTTCTTT	CAAAGAGTEAFF
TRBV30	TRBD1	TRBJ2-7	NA	TGTGCCTGGAGTGTACAGGCAGGGGGCTACGAGCAGTACTTC	CAWSVQAGGYEQYF
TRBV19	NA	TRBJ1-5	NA	TGTGCCAGTAGTATAAGTCTCCGGGGTGATCAGCCCCAGCATTTT	CASSISLRGDQPQHF
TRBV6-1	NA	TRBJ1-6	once	TGTGCCAGCAGTGTGGAAGGGGCTTTATCTCAATCACCCCTCCACTTT	CASSVEGALSQSPLHF
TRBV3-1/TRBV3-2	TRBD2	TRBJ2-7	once	TGTGCCAGCAGTCTAGCGGGGCCCTACGAGCAGTACTTC	CASSLAGPYEQYF
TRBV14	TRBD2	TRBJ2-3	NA	TGTGCCAGCAGCCAAGATCGACTAGCGGGGGGGCTAGATACGCAGTATTTT	CASSQDRLAGGLDTQYF
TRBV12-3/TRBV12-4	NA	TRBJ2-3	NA	TGTGCCAGCACCCCGTCCAGTTCAGATACGCAGTATTTT	CASTPSSSDTQYF
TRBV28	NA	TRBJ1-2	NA	TGTGCCAGCAGTTTACCGAACTATGGCTACACCTTC	CASSLPNYGYTF
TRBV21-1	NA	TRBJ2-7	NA	TGTGCCAGCAGCAAACATGGTACTCCGAGATCCTACGAGCAGTACTTC	CASSKHGTPRSYEQYF
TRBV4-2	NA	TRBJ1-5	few	TGTGCCAGCAGCCAAGGACGGGGTGAAGGACGGCAGCCCCAGCATTTT	CASSQGRGEGRQPQHF
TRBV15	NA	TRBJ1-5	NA	TGTGCCACCTACCGAGCTTTTAATCAGCCCCAGCATTTT	CATYRAFNQPQHF
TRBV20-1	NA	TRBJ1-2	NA	TGCAGTGCTAGTTATTTGGGGGGGCATGGCTACACCTTC	CSASYLGGHGYTF
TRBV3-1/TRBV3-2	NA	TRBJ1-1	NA	TGTGCCAGCAGCCAAGTGGGAGGGAACACTGAAGCTTTCTTT	CASSQVGGNTEAFF
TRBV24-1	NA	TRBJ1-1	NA	TGTGCCACCAGTGATTTAGGAGGGAGTGAAGCTTTCTTT	CATSDLGGSEAFF
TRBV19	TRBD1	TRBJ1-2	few	TGTGCCAGTAGGGGACAGTTTGCTTATGGCTACACCTTC	CASRGQFAYGYTF
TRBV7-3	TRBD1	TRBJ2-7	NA	TGTGCCAGCAGCCCCGGAGATGGGACAGGGGCCGAGCAGTACTTC	CASSPGDGTGAEQYF
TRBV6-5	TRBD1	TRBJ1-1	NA	TGTGCCAGCAGTCCTCGGGGACAGCCGAACACTGAAGCTTTCTTT	CASSPRGQPNTEAFF
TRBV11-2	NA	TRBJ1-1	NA	TGTGCCAGCAGCTTAGCATACAGATCGGAAGCTTTCTTT	CASSLAYRSEAFF
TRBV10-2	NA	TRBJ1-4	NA	TGCGCCAGCAGTGAGGGGACATGGAGCGGTGAAAAACTGTTTTTT	CASSEGTWSGEKLFF
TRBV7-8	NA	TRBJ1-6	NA	TGTGCCAGCAGCCGAGCAGGGGATTCACCCCTCCACTTT	CASSRAGDSPLHF
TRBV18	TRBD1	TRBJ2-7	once	TGTGCCAGCTCACCACAATCGGGACAGGGGGCCTACGAGCAGTACTTC	CASSPQSGQGAYEQYF
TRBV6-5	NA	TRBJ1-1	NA	TGTGCCAGCTCCAGGTTGAACACTGAAGCTTTCTTT	CASSRLNTEAFF
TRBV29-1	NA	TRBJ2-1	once	TGCAGCGTTGACGGACAGCTCGCTAGGTACAATGAGCAGTTCTTC	CSVDGQLARYNEQFF
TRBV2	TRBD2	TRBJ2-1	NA	TGTGCCAGGAGGGGGTCTCCTAGCGGGAGTGGGCCCTCCTACAATGAGCAGTTCTTC	CARRGSPSGSGPSYNEQFF
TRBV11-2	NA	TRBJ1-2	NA	TGTGCCAGCAGAGCCGCCGGGACACGATATGGCTACACCTTC	CASRAAGTRYGYTF
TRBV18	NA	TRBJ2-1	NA	TGTGCCAGCTCACCAGAGTTAGGCCTAGCGAGGGGCAATGAGCAGTTCTTC	CASSPELGLARGNEQFF
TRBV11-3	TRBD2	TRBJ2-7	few	TGTGCCAGCAAAACGACTAGCGGGCTCTACGAGCAGTACTTC	CASKTTSGLYEQYF
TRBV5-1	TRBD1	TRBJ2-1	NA	TGCGCCAGCAGCGGAACAGGGGGATCCGTTGAGCAGTTCTTC	CASSGTGGSVEQFF
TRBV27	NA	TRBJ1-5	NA	TGTGCCAGCAGTTTATATTCTCGTTCCGGTGTATATCAGCCCCAGCATTTT	CASSLYSRSGVYQPQHF
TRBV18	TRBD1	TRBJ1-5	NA	TGTGCCAGCTCACCAACAGGGGATCAGCCCCAGCATTTT	CASSPTGDQPQHF
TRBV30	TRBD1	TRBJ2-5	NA	TGTGCCTGGTTCCCTACAGGGACAGGGATCCAAGAGACCCAGTACTTC	CAWFPTGTGIQETQYF
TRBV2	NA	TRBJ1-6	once	TGTGCCAGCAGTGACAAGACAGTGTCCTATAATTCACCCCTCCACTTT	CASSDKTVSYNSPLHF
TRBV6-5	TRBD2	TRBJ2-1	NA	TGTGCCAGCAGTCCAACAGCGGGGGGGCCGAATGAGCAGTTCTTC	CASSPTAGGPNEQFF
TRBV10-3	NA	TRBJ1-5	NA	TGTGCCATCAGTGTGCGGGGGAACAATCAGCCCCAGCATTTT	CAISVRGNNQPQHF
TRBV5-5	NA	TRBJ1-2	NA	TGTGCCAGCAGCTTGGACGGGGGATCATATGGCTACACCTTC	CASSLDGGSYGYTF